What follows are 2 T cell receptor beta chains derived from one specimen sequenced in a study of cytomegalovirus exposure and HLA in healthy donors. Primers: 60 Vbeta forward and 13 Jbeta reverse. The repertoire was sequenced with immunoSEQ multiplex PCR; TCRdb's copy has only in-frame clones and lacks some. Altogether fewer than 250,000 clones are present, 75% to 90% being singletons, with the ten largest covering roughly 1.3%. The source material was PBMCs. These receptor sequences come from a young man in good health and CMV-seronegative.

This chain uses TRBV6-5 with TRBJ2-7, with D possibly matching TRBD2 (5 bases). The V and J ends lost 2 bases and 4 bases respectively, with 12 bases between them. This CDR3 is 14 amino acids long. Germline V gene sequence: CDR1 MNHEY, CDR2 SVGAGI. CDR3 loop: CASSYRASLYEQYF. As DNA, the CDR3 is TGTGCCAGCAGTTACAGGGCTAGCCTATACGAGCAGTACTTC.

This chain joins TRBV4-3 and TRBJ1-6; D uncertain. CDR3 length: 13 residues. Germline CDR1 is LGHNA and CDR2 is YSLEER. V was shortened by 0 bases and J by 14 bases, with 11 bases between the two germline ends. The CDR3 protein is CASSQDLWAALHF. In DNA, the CDR3 is TGCGCCAGCAGCCAAGATCTTTGGGCAGCCCTCCACTTT.